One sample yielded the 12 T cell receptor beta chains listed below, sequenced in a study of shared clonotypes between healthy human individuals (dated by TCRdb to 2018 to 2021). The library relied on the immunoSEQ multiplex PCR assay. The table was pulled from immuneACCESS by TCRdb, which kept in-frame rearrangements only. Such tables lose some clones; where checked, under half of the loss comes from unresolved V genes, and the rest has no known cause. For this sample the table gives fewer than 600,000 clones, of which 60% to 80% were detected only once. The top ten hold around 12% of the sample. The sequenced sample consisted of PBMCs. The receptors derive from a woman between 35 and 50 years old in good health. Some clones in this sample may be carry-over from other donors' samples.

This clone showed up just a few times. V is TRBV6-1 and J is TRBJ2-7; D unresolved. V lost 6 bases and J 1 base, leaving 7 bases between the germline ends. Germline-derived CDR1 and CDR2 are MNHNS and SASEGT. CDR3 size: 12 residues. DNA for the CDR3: TGTGCCAGCAGAACACCTTCCTACGAGCAGTACTTC. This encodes CASRTPSYEQYF.

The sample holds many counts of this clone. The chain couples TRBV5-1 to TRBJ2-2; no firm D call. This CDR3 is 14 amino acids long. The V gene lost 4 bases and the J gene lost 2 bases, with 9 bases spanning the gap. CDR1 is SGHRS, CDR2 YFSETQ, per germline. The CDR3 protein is CASSGSGNTGELFF. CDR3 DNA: TGCGCCAGCAGCGGTTCAGGAAACACCGGGGAGCTGTTTTTT.

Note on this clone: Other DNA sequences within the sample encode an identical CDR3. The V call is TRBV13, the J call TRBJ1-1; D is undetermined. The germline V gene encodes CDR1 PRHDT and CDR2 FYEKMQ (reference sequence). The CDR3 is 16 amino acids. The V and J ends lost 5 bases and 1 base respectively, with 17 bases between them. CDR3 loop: CASSRKYGQRNTEAFF. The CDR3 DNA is TGTGCCAGCAGCCGGAAGTACGGGCAACGGAACACTGAAGCTTTCTTT.

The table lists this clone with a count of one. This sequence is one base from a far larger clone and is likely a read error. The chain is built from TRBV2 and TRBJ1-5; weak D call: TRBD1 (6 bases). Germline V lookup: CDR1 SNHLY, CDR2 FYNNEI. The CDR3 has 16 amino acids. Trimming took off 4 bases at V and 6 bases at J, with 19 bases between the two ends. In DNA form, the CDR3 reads TGTGCCAGCAGTGGCGACCGGCCAGGGGTTGGTCAGCCCCAGCATTTT. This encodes CASSGDRPGVGQPQHF.

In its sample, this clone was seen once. In DNA, the CDR3 is TGTGCCAGCACGGGTCCGGGACAGGGTGTTTGTTTGGCAGAGACCCAGTACTTC. Its protein is CASTGPGQGVCLAETQYF. V usage is TRBV21-1 and J usage is TRBJ2-5; TRBD1, the table's D call, was not compared with the DNA. TRBV21-1 is assigned pseudogene status. The CDR3 loop spans 18 amino acids.

Here the CDR3 reads CASRPPGGTEAFF. In DNA form, the CDR3 reads TGTGCCAGCAGACCCCCAGGGGGCACTGAAGCTTTCTTT. The rearrangement links TRBV6-5 to TRBJ1-1; the match to TRBD1 covers 7 bases. There are 13 residues in the CDR3. The germline gives CDR1 MNHEY, CDR2 SVGAGI. The V gene end was trimmed by 6 bases and the J gene end by 4 bases; junction bases not matched to a gene: 5.

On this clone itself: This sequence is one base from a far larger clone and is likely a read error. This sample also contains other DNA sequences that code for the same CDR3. The CDR3 region is CAWRQGYSGNTIYF. The CDR3 DNA sequence: TGTGCCTGGAGACAGGGTTACTCTGGAAATACCATATATTTT. This chain joins TRBV30 and TRBJ1-3, with TRBD1 as a possible D gene (6 bases). CDR3 length: 14 residues. The germline V gene encodes CDR1 GTSNPN and CDR2 SVGIG (reference sequence).

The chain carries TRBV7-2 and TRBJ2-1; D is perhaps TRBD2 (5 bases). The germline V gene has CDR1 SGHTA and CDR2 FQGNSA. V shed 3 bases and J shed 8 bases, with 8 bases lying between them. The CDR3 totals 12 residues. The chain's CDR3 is CASSFRGHEQFF. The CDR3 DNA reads TGTGCCAGCAGCTTCAGAGGGCATGAGCAGTTCTTC.

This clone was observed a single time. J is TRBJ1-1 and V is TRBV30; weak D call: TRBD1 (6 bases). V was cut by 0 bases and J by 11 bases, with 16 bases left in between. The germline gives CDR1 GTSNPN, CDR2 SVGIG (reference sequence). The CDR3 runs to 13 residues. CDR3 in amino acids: CAWSVLNREAAFF. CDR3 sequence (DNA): TGTGCCTGGAGTGTACTTAACAGGGAAGCTGCTTTCTTT.

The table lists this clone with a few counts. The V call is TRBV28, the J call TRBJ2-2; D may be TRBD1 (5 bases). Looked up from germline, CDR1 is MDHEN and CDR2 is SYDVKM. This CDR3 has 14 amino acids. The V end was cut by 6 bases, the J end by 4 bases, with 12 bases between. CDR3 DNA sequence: TGTGCCAGCAGGCGACAGAAGAGCACCGGGGAGCTGTTTTTT. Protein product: CASRRQKSTGELFF.

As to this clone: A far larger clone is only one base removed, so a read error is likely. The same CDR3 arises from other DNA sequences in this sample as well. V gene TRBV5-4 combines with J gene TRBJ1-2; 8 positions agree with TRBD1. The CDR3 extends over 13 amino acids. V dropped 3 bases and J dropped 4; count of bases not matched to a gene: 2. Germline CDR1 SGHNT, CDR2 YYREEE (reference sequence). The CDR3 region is CASSSTGGYGYTF. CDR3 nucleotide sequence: TGTGCCAGCAGCTCCACAGGGGGCTATGGCTACACCTTC.

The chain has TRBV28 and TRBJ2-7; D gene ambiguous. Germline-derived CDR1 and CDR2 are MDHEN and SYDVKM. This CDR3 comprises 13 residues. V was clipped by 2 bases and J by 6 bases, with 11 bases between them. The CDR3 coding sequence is TGTGCCAGCAGTTTAGATGGTCCAGGCGAGCAGTACTTC. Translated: CASSLDGPGEQYF.